This T cell receptor beta chain was recorded in a study of blood T cell repertoires in COVID-19. Study as a whole: Specimens from acute and convalescent COVID-19 originated in the United States, Italy and Spain. The analysed material was cDNA or gDNA that came from T cells, B-cell-depleted T cells, or PBMCs.

The authors' processing: Reference gene primers were amplified, and this amplification served to estimate nucleated cell counts. The protocol was immunoSEQ multiplex PCR, while the TCRdb copy is restricted to in-frame clones and leaves out a portion. The V and J calls and the clone size are those of that table, but D and trimming were determined from the DNA. The sample records some 87,000 clones, under 90% being singletons. Specimen: peripheral blood. The source is a woman between 70 and 85 years old with acute or convalescent COVID-19.

CDR3 nucleotides: TGTGCCAGCAGCCGAGGCAATGAAAAACTGTTTTTT. It specifies CASSRGNEKLFF. The chain joins TRBV7-6 to TRBJ1-4; D remains ambiguous. Germline CDR1 is SGHVS and CDR2 is FNYEAQ. This CDR3 has 12 residues. Trimming stripped 5 bases from V and 5 bases from J, with 6 bases between. Variable domain in full (rest from reference TRBV7-6 and TRBJ1-4): GAGVSQSPRYKVTKRGQDVALRCDPISGHVSLYWYRQALGQGPEFLTYFNYEAQQDKSGLPNDRFSAERPEGSISTLTIQRTEQRDSAMYRCASSRGNEKLFFGSGTQLSVL.